Ten or more counts support the clone carrying this T cell receptor (beta chain). Its specificity is not known. The data derive from a study of CD8+CD57+ T cells in acquired aplastic anemia. In the study overall: Average DNA yield from sorted CD4+ and CD8+ cells was approximately 3 ug. Overall study findings and caveats: Comparison of patients with controls identified about 30 shared CD8+ CDR3 sequences. Levels of CD8+ Simpson's diversity were not significantly distinct in patients versus controls.

Sequencing was done on patients that had shown CD8+CD57+ cell expansion by flow cytometry. Among the patients, none had received any therapy at the time of blood sampling. CDR3 length: 14 residues. The V segment lost 4 bases and the J segment 3 bases; nucleotides outside the gene matches: 5. Germline values: CDR1 LNHDA, CDR2 SQIVND (reference sequence). Profiling that covered TCR beta VDJ and CDR3 relied on genomic DNA as its template. From the reads, TCRdb called clonotypes with MiXCR, one entry per CDR3 protein. The table has about 200,000 distinct CDR3 sequences, 40% to 60% seen once. V usage is TRBV19 and J usage is TRBJ1-2, with 7 bases identical to TRBD1. Material for sequencing was sorted CD4+, CD8+, or CD8+CD57+ T cells (not recorded which) from PBMCs. The source is a human donor with aplastic anemia. CDR3 coding DNA: TGTGCCAGTAGTAGGGACAGCGCTGACTATGGCTACACCTTC. Its protein is CASSRDSADYGYTF.